Below, one T cell receptor (beta chain) is given with its context. No antigen is known for it. V lost 7 bases to trimming and J lost 9 bases; unmatched junction nucleotides: 10. CDR1 is MNHEY and CDR2 is SMNVEV in the germline V gene (reference sequence). The CDR3 runs to 15 residues. The protocol was immunoSEQ multiplex PCR, while the TCRdb copy is restricted to in-frame clones and leaves out a portion. The table has more than 2 million clones, nearly 97% seen once; the top ten hold 0.1% to 0.15%. The data derive from a study of shared clonotypes between healthy human individuals. Points from the study as a whole: Among donors, clonotype sharing was expected to be affected by sequencing depth.

V gene TRBV27 combines with J gene TRBJ1-6, with 9 bases fitting TRBD1. The TCR sequence derives from a man aged 18-30 years in good health. Material: naive CD4+ T cells sorted from blood. As for subset: CD45RA+ positively selected. As DNA, the CDR3 is TGTGCCAGCACCCACAGGGGGCAAGTCGGTTCACCCCTCCACTTT. Protein sequence: CASTHRGQVGSPLHF.